These T cell receptor beta chains were read from a single sample in a study of T-cell reconstitution after alpha-beta-depleted transplantation in children. Each CDR3 protein gets one entry after TCRdb re-called the PCR reads with MiXCR. The sample lists 100,000 to 130,000 distinct CDR3 sequences, approximately 6.4% occurring once. The sequences come from PBMCs, mostly from graft donor cells, collected 360 days after TCRalphabeta/CD19-depleted stem cell transplant. The receptors derive from a male patient between 2 and 15 years old who had a stem cell transplant for acute lymphoblastic leukemia, so the T cells may come from the graft donor. CDR3s include the opening cysteine and the closing phenylalanine or tryptophan. D genes are given only for firm matches. Size values are once, few and many counts, or a class for expanded clones, and some rows have none.

few	TRBV4-2	TRBJ2-4	TRBD2	TGTGCCAGCAGTTCATCCAGCGGGAGTGCAAACATTCAGTACTTC	CASSSSSGSANIQYF
many	TRBV28	TRBJ1-2	TRBD1	TGTGCCAGCAGGATCCCGGGACAGAGCTCGTTCTATGGCTACACCTTC	CASRIPGQSSFYGYTF
few	TRBV4-3	TRBJ2-5	NA	TGCGCCAGCAGCCAAGGACGGGGGGCGAGAGAGACCCAGTACTTC	CASSQGRGARETQYF
NA	TRBV28	TRBJ2-2	NA	TGTGCCAGCAGTTTATGGGCAGGAGGTATACCCGGGGAGCTGTTTTTT	CASSLWAGGIPGELFF
few	TRBV28	TRBJ2-5	TRBD2	TGTGCCAGCAGTTTGGCCTCATGGGGGGGGATCCAAGAGACCCAGTACTTC	CASSLASWGGIQETQYF
many	TRBV11-2	TRBJ2-4	NA	TGTGCCAGCAGCTTAGGAAGGGCTAGGTTAGCCAAAAACATTCAGTACTTC	CASSLGRARLAKNIQYF
NA	TRBV27	TRBJ2-3	NA	TGTGCCAGCGGGAGAGGCACAGATACGCAGTATTTT	CASGRGTDTQYF
many	TRBV29-1	TRBJ2-5	NA	TGCAGCGCCCTCCCCGCGGAGACCCAGTACTTC	CSALPAETQYF
many	TRBV9	TRBJ2-7	TRBD2	TGTGCCAGCAGCCTCCTCCCCAGCTCTAGCGGTCAGCAGTACTTC	CASSLLPSSSGQQYF
NA	TRBV20-1	TRBJ2-7	TRBD2	TGCAGTGCTAGAGATAGACTAGCGGGGCCCTCCTACGAGCAGTACTTC	CSARDRLAGPSYEQYF
many	TRBV4-3	TRBJ2-1	TRBD1	TGCGCCAGCAGCCAATTTTGGACAGGGGGCGATGAGCAGTTCTTC	CASSQFWTGGDEQFF
many	TRBV20-1	TRBJ2-1	TRBD2	TGCAGTGCTAGAGATAGGGGACGGGAGGAGAAGTTCTTC	CSARDRGREEKFF
few	TRBV2	TRBJ1-5	NA	TGTGCCAGCAAAAGGGGCAGGGAGAGCAATCAGCCCCAGCATTTT	CASKRGRESNQPQHF
NA	TRBV27	TRBJ1-1	NA	TGTGCCAGCAGTCCACCCAGGGGCCTGAACACTGAAGCTTTCTTT	CASSPPRGLNTEAFF
few	TRBV6-2/TRBV6-3	TRBJ2-7	NA	TGTGCCAGCAGTTTACCGCCCGGGACACCTAAGGGGGAGCAGTACTTC	CASSLPPGTPKGEQYF
many	TRBV24-1	TRBJ2-1	NA	TGTGCCACCAGTGATTTGGGGGGGCACTCGCGTGAGCAGTTCTTC	CATSDLGGHSREQFF
few	TRBV7-3	TRBJ2-2	TRBD2	TGTGCCAGCAGCCCCCCAGCGGGAAGGATGGCCGGGGAGCTGTTTTTT	CASSPPAGRMAGELFF
many	TRBV4-2	TRBJ2-1	NA	TGTGCCAGCAGCCAAGAGAGGTTGGGTAATGAGCAGTTCTTC	CASSQERLGNEQFF
few	TRBV7-6	TRBJ1-1	TRBD1	TGTGCCAGCAGCCCGCTAACAGGGGGCACTGAAGCTTTCTTT	CASSPLTGGTEAFF
many	TRBV9	TRBJ2-2	NA	TGTGCCAGCAGCCCTTGGGCAGGCCCACAAGAGCTGTTTTTT	CASSPWAGPQELFF
NA	TRBV7-9	TRBJ1-1	NA	TGTGCCAGCAGCTTAGACGGGCGGGAGAACACTGAAGCTTTCTTT	CASSLDGRENTEAFF
many	TRBV7-2	TRBJ2-7	TRBD2	TGTGCCAGCAGCTTCAGACTAGCGGGGGCCTACGAGCAGTACTTC	CASSFRLAGAYEQYF
many	TRBV9	TRBJ2-1	TRBD1	TGTGCCAGCAGCATATCCCAGGACAGGGGCCCAATTGATGAGCAGTTCTTC	CASSISQDRGPIDEQFF
many	TRBV4-1	TRBJ2-7	NA	TGCGCCAGCAGCCAAGAATTTTACAGTTCCTACGAGCAGTACTTC	CASSQEFYSSYEQYF
few	TRBV6-1	TRBJ1-4	TRBD1	TGTGCCAGCAGTGGGACAGGCTTAGGAACTAATGAAAAACTGTTTTTT	CASSGTGLGTNEKLFF
few	TRBV13	TRBJ2-7	NA	TGTGCCAGCAGCTTAGGCCGGGGGGCGCGGGAGCGCGAGCAGTACTTC	CASSLGRGAREREQYF
few	TRBV19	TRBJ1-2	TRBD1	TGTGCCACCGGGACAGGGGGTGCTGGCTACACCTTC	CATGTGGAGYTF
many	TRBV20-1	TRBJ1-2	TRBD1	TGCAGTGCTAGAGATACAGGGGGCGGCTACACCTTC	CSARDTGGGYTF
NA	TRBV6-5	TRBJ1-4	NA	TGTGCCAGCAGTTACCCGGCAGCCACCGAAAAACTGTTTTTT	CASSYPAATEKLFF
NA	TRBV6-5	TRBJ1-6	TRBD1	TGTGCCAGCAGTTATTCGCCGGGACAGGGGGAATCACCCCTCCACTTT	CASSYSPGQGESPLHF
many	TRBV29-1	TRBJ1-2	NA	TGCAGCGGTGGAGAGGGCGACTCTGGCTACACCTTC	CSGGEGDSGYTF
many	TRBV6-4	TRBJ2-3	NA	TGTGCCAGCAGTGCGACAGTTAGCACAGATACGCAGTATTTT	CASSATVSTDTQYF
many	TRBV14	TRBJ2-7	NA	TGTGCCAGCAGCCAAGATCTTACAGCTTACGAGCAGTACTTC	CASSQDLTAYEQYF
many	TRBV23-1	TRBJ2-7	TRBD1	TGCGCCAGCAGTCAGGATTCCGGGACAGGGACCTACGAGCAGTACTTC	CASSQDSGTGTYEQYF
many	TRBV27	TRBJ1-2	TRBD1	TGTGCCAGCAGTCCCGGGACAGGGTCCTATGGCTACACCTTC	CASSPGTGSYGYTF
many	TRBV4-3	TRBJ2-7	NA	TGCGCCAGCAGCCAAGATTCGAGCGGGCCCATGTTAGAGCAGTACTTC	CASSQDSSGPMLEQYF
many	TRBV21-1	TRBJ2-7	NA	TGTGCCAGCAGGACTAGCGGGACCAGCTCCTACGAGCAGTACTTC	CASRTSGTSSYEQYF
many	TRBV4-3	TRBJ2-5	TRBD2	TGCGCCAGCAGCCAAGTGGGGGGGGAAGAGACCCAGTACTTC	CASSQVGGEETQYF
many	TRBV28	TRBJ2-5	TRBD1	TGTGCCAGCAGTACAGGGGTTGAGACCCAGTACTTC	CASSTGVETQYF
many	TRBV27	TRBJ2-4	NA	TGTGCCAGCTCTTCCCTCGACTGGGGGGCGGCCAAAAACATTCAGTACTTC	CASSSLDWGAAKNIQYF
NA	TRBV27	TRBJ2-7	TRBD2	TGTGCCAGCAGTTTCTGGACTAGCGGGAGAAAGTACTTC	CASSFWTSGRKYF
NA	TRBV7-9	TRBJ2-5	NA	TGTGCCAGCAGCTTGGTAGCAAGTAGGGAGACCCAGTACTTC	CASSLVASRETQYF